Following are 24 T cell receptor beta chains from one sample sequenced in a study of neurological immune-mediated disorders. Time point described: longitudinal time-point 2. Each CDR3 protein is one row after TCRdb ran MiXCR on the 5' RACE reads. Of under 100,000 distinct CDR3 sequences listed, less than 15% are singletons. The sample consisted of PBMCs. These TCRs come from a female donor with HTLV-1-associated myelopathy (HAM/TSP).

There are many counts of this clonotype. The V gene is TRBV5-1, the J gene TRBJ2-1; TRBD1 is a possible D gene (6 bases). Germline-derived CDR1 and CDR2 are SGHRS and YFSETQ. There are 14 residues in the CDR3. V was trimmed by 4 bases and J by 1 base, leaving 9 bases between them. The CDR3 region is CASSIGQSYNEQFF. The CDR3 DNA sequence: TGCGCCAGCAGCATTGGACAGTCCTACAATGAGCAGTTCTTC. Looking up the rest from reference TRBV5-1 and TRBJ2-1 gives the full variable domain: KAGVTQTPRYLIKTRGQQVTLSCSPISGHRSVSWYQQTPGQGLQFLFEYFSETQRNKGNFPGRFSGRQFSNSRSEMNVSTLELGDSALYLCASSIGQSYNEQFFGPGTRLTVL.

The table lists this clonotype with many counts. This chain joins TRBV11-2 and TRBJ1-1; D call uncertain. V lost 8 bases and J lost 2, with 18 bases in between. In germline, CDR1 is SGHAT, CDR2 FQNNGV. The CDR3 contains 15 residues. The CDR3 sequence: CASSRWGIKNTEAFF. CDR3 DNA: TGTGCCAGCTCCCGGTGGGGAATCAAAAACACTGAAGCTTTCTTT. The complete variable domain, with remaining parts taken from reference TRBV11-2 and TRBJ1-1, reads EAGVAQSPRYKIIEKRQSVAFWCNPISGHATLYWYQQILGQGPKLLIQFQNNGVVDDSQLPKDRFSAERLKGVDSTLKIQPAKLEDSAVYLCASSRWGIKNTEAFFGQGTRLTVV.

Comments on this clonotype: Its ends do not fully match the called genes, so a read error is possible. This sequence joins TRBV20-1 and TRBJ1-1; 7 bases map to TRBD1. CDR1 and CDR2 (germline): DFQATT, SNEGSKA (reference sequence). The CDR3 is 8 residues long. The CDR3 sequence: CSASDRDF. CDR3 coding DNA: TGCAGTGCTAGTGACAGGGACTTT.

This clonotype occurred once. The V call is TRBV7-9, the J call TRBJ1-4; D possibly corresponds to TRBD1 (5 bases). Germline V gives CDR1 SEHNR, CDR2 FQNEAQ (reference sequence). This CDR3 has 14 residues. V gave up 3 bases and J gave up 7 bases, with 12 bases separating them. The CDR3 is CASSLGVSSEKLFF. The CDR3 DNA sequence: TGTGCCAGCAGCTTGGGGGTTTCTAGTGAAAAACTGTTTTTT.

This clonotype was recorded many times. J is TRBJ2-3 and V is TRBV5-6; no clear D gene. Germline V gives CDR1 SGHDT, CDR2 YYEEEE. V was shortened by 0 bases and J by 5 bases, with 13 bases between the two germline ends. CDR3 length: 15 residues. The CDR3 bases are TGTGCCAGCAGCTTGGTTGGCAGTTTTATAGATACGCAGTATTTT. Protein: CASSLVGSFIDTQYF.

Many counts were recorded for this clonotype. The chain couples TRBV28 to TRBJ2-7, with TRBD1 matching over 9 bases. Germline CDR1 is MDHEN and CDR2 is SYDVKM. Trimming removed 6 bases from V and 5 bases from J; junction bases left unmatched: 5. This CDR3 is 13 amino acids long. In DNA form, the CDR3 reads TGTGCCAGCAGAACAGGGGGCGGGCACGAGCAGTACTTC. Protein sequence: CASRTGGGHEQYF.

This clonotype was detected ten times or more. The gene calls are TRBV7-9 and TRBJ2-7; 9 bases map to TRBD1. In germline, CDR1 is SEHNR, CDR2 FQNEAQ (reference sequence). The CDR3 is made up of 16 amino acids. With 4 bases clipped from V and 3 bases from J, the junction kept 10 bases outside the gene matches. The chain's CDR3 is CASSSGAGTGHYEQYF. DNA for the CDR3: TGTGCCAGCAGCTCAGGAGCCGGGACAGGGCACTACGAGCAGTACTTC.

This clonotype has a count of ten or more. V is TRBV2 and J is TRBJ2-7; 9 positions agree with TRBD1. Germline lookup yields CDR1 SNHLY and CDR2 FYNNEI. The ends lost 6 bases at V and 2 bases at J; junction bases unmatched: 8. This CDR3 contains 15 residues. The CDR3 loop reads CASRPWTGETYEQYF. The CDR3 nucleotides read TGTGCCAGCAGGCCTTGGACAGGGGAAACCTACGAGCAGTACTTC.

This clonotype was seen at least ten times. The rearrangement links TRBV18 to TRBJ2-3; no firm D call. From germline, CDR1 is KGHSH and CDR2 LQKENI. The CDR3 length is 13 residues. The V and J ends lost 5 bases and 1 base respectively, with 7 bases between them. The CDR3 reads CASSFSGTDTQYF. CDR3 coding DNA: TGTGCCAGCTCATTCTCCGGCACAGATACGCAGTATTTT.

Ten or more counts support this clonotype. V and J are TRBV4-1 and TRBJ1-5, with a tentative D call TRBD1 (5 bases). The ends were cut back, 0 bases at V and 0 bases at J, with 9 bases in the middle. CDR1 is MGHRA, CDR2 YSYEKL, per germline. The CDR3 length is 16 residues. The chain's CDR3 is CASSQDRATSNQPQHF. CDR3 DNA sequence: TGCGCCAGCAGCCAAGACAGGGCCACTAGCAATCAGCCCCAGCATTTT.

Ten or more counts support this clonotype. The genes are TRBV5-6 and TRBJ2-1; D gene uncertain. V dropped 0 bases and J dropped 0 bases, with 10 bases sitting between them. The germline V gene has CDR1 SGHDT and CDR2 YYEEEE. The CDR3 runs 16 residues. CDR3: CASSLESRRSYNEQFF. The CDR3 DNA is TGTGCCAGCAGCTTGGAAAGCAGGCGCTCCTACAATGAGCAGTTCTTC.

This clonotype was seen many times. This chain uses TRBV27 with TRBJ2-7; D may match TRBD1 or TRBD2 (6 bases each). V lost 3 bases and J 6 bases, leaving 21 bases between the germline ends. Germline V CDR1 and CDR2: MNHEY, SMNVEV (reference sequence). The CDR3 is 16 residues long. CDR3 in DNA: TGTGCCAGCAGTTTCCAACAGGGCACTGCGGGATCCGAGCAGTACTTC. Its translation is CASSFQQGTAGSEQYF.

This clonotype was counted many times. CDR3 in DNA: TGTGCCAGTGTACAGGGTATCACCGGGGAGCTGTTTTTT. Translating it yields CASVQGITGELFF. The chain combines TRBV6-5 with TRBJ2-2, with D maybe TRBD1 (6 bases). V lost 9 bases to trimming and J lost 4 bases, with 12 bases between them. The CDR3 consists of 13 residues. The germline V gene has CDR1 MNHEY and CDR2 SVGAGI.

At least ten counts were recorded for this clonotype. The chain couples TRBV5-1 to TRBJ2-5; the D gene could be TRBD1 or TRBD2 (5 bases each). The V gene lost 4 bases and the J gene lost 5 bases, with 12 bases spanning the gap. CDR3 length: 13 residues. In germline, CDR1 is SGHRS, CDR2 YFSETQ. DNA for the CDR3: TGCGCCAGCAGCCCAGGGACCAGCGAGACCCAGTACTTC. It translates to CASSPGTSETQYF.

This clonotype was recorded many times. This chain joins TRBV5-1 and TRBJ1-1; D remains unclear. Per the germline V gene, CDR1 is SGHRS and CDR2 is YFSETQ. The length of the CDR3 is 14 residues. The V end was cut by 2 bases, the J end by 0 bases, with 8 bases between. In nucleotides, the CDR3 is TGCGCCAGCAGCTTAACGACTATGAACACTGAAGCTTTCTTT. Translated: CASSLTTMNTEAFF.

This clonotype occurred many times. The V call is TRBV7-2, the J call TRBJ2-1, with 9 bases matching TRBD2. Germline CDR1 SGHTA, CDR2 FQGNSA. J lost 7 bases, V lost 7 bases, and 14 bases had no gene match. The CDR3 extends over 16 amino acids. CDR3 DNA sequence: TGTGCCAGCACCCTGAGGGCGGGGGGGCCTAGGAATGAGCAGTTCTTC. It is translated as CASTLRAGGPRNEQFF.

This clonotype was recorded many times. The rearrangement uses TRBV20-1 and TRBJ2-7, with 15 bases lining up with TRBD2. Trimming removed 7 bases from V and 7 bases from J; junction bases left unmatched: 11. Germline V gene data show CDR1 as DFQATT and CDR2 as SNEGSKA (reference sequence). This CDR3 contains 15 residues. The CDR3, as DNA: TGCAGTGTCATTCCGGGACTAGCGGGGGGTAAGGAGCAGTACTTC. Residues: CSVIPGLAGGKEQYF.

This clonotype has a count of ten or more. V usage is TRBV7-8 and J usage is TRBJ2-7; D not resolved. The CDR3 length is 14 residues. The germline V gene encodes CDR1 SGHVS and CDR2 FQNEAQ. Deletions cut 2 bases from V and 7 bases from J, with 15 bases between. CDR3 in amino acids: CASSLIVTDGEQYF. As DNA, the CDR3 is TGTGCCAGCAGCTTAATCGTCACCGATGGGGAGCAGTACTTC.

This clonotype has ten or more counts. This chain links TRBV5-1 with TRBJ2-5, with D perhaps being TRBD1 or TRBD2 (6 bases each). Trimming removed 0 bases from V and 2 bases from J, with 11 bases in between. This CDR3 is built from 15 residues. CDR1 and CDR2 from the germline V gene are SGHRS and YFSETQ. Written as DNA, the CDR3 is TGCGCCAGCAGCTTGGCACAGGGACTTCAAGAGACCCAGTACTTC. It yields the protein CASSLAQGLQETQYF.

V is TRBV24-1 and J is TRBJ2-1, with D possibly called TRBD1 or TRBD2 (6 bases each). CDR1 is KGHDR, CDR2 SFDVKD, per germline. The germline V and J ends were trimmed by 4 bases and 6 bases, with 15 bases remaining between them. CDR3 length: 15 residues. CDR3: CATSDRRGTINEQFF. CDR3 sequence (DNA): TGTGCCACCAGTGACCGCCGGGGGACAATCAATGAGCAGTTCTTC.

This clonotype appeared many times. This chain links TRBV12-3 or TRBV12-4 with TRBJ2-3; tentative D call: TRBD2 (5 bases). The CDR3 spans 16 residues. Trimming removed 6 bases from V and 3 bases from J, with 19 bases in between. The CDR3 bases are TGTGCCAGCAGCATATTCCTAGCTGGTGGGACAGATACGCAGTATTTT. Translating gives CASSIFLAGGTDTQYF.

Ten or more counts support this clonotype. The V call is TRBV28, the J call TRBJ2-7; 12 bases are shared with TRBD2. The CDR3 consists of 17 residues. The germline CDR1 and CDR2 sequences are MDHEN and SYDVKM. Unmatched junction bases numbered 10, after V lost 7 bases and J lost 0 bases. This CDR3 reads CASISGTSGPSSYEQYF. The CDR3 bases are TGTGCCAGCATATCCGGGACTAGCGGGCCGAGCTCCTACGAGCAGTACTTC.

Many counts were recorded for this clonotype. This chain uses TRBV29-1 with TRBJ2-1; 10 bases fit TRBD1. Unmatched junction bases numbered 7, after V lost 1 base and J lost 4 bases. CDR3 length: 16 amino acids. Germline CDR1 SQVTM, CDR2 ANQGSEA. CDR3 DNA sequence: TGCAGCGTTGAAGTAGGGACAGGGGAGTCGTACAATGAGCAGTTCTTC. Translation: CSVEVGTGESYNEQFF.

This clonotype was detected many times. The germline gene is not matched at one end of the junction; a read error may be the cause. The gene calls are TRBV15 and TRBJ2-5; D is unresolved. This CDR3 has 14 amino acids. Germline assignment: CDR1 LNHNV and CDR2 YYDKDF (reference sequence). The CDR3: CATSRSLVSATQYF. CDR3 coding DNA: TGTGCTACCAGCAGATCTTTAGTCAGCGCGACCCAGTACTTC.